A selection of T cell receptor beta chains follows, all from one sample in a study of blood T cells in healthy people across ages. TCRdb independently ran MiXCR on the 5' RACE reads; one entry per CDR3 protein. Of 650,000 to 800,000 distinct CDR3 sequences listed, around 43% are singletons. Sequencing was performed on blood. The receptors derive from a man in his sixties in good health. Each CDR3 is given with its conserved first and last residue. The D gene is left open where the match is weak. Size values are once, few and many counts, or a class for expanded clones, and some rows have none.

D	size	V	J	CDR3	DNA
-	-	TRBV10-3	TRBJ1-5	CAISAQGDQPQHF	TGTGCCATCAGTGCGCAGGGAGATCAGCCCCAGCATTTT
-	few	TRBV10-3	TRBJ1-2	CAITPGAGGDYGYTF	TGTGCCATCACCCCGGGGGCAGGCGGGGACTATGGCTACACCTTC
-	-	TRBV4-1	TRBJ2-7	CASSQDQADEQYF	TGCGCCAGCAGCCAAGACCAAGCCGACGAGCAGTACTTC
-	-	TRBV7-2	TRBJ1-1	CASSSHQGRGTEAFF	TGTGCCAGCAGCTCCCATCAGGGGAGGGGCACTGAAGCTTTCTTT
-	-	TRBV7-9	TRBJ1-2	CASSNNAGDGYTF	TGTGCCAGCAGCAATAATGCCGGGGACGGCTACACCTTC
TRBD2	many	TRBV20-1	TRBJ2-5	CSARDPLAGGWETQYF	TGCAGTGCTAGAGATCCACTAGCGGGGGGATGGGAGACCCAGTACTTC
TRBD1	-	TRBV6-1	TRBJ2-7	CASSGISGQGYEQYF	TGTGCCAGCAGTGGAATATCGGGACAGGGCTACGAGCAGTACTTC
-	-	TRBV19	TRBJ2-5	CASSNRREETQYF	TGTGCCAGTAGTAACAGGCGGGAAGAGACCCAGTACTTC
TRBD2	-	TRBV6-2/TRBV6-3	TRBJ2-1	CASRINSGGAGNEQFF	TGTGCCAGCCGAATCAATAGCGGGGGGGCCGGAAATGAGCAGTTCTTC
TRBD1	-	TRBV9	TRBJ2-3	CASSTGGGADTQYF	TGTGCCAGCAGCACAGGGGGTGGTGCAGATACGCAGTATTTT
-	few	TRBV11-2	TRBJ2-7	CASSLALGRLYEQYF	TGTGCCAGCAGCTTGGCCCTGGGACGGCTCTACGAGCAGTACTTC
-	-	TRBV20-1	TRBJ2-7	CSASPDSYEQYF	TGCAGTGCTAGCCCGGACAGCTACGAGCAGTACTTC
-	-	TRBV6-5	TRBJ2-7	CASSPRTQGFYEQYF	TGTGCCAGCAGTCCGCGAACCCAGGGTTTCTACGAGCAGTACTTC
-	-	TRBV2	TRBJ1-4	CASSPQSSKLFF	TGTGCCAGCAGTCCCCAGAGTTCAAAACTGTTTTTT
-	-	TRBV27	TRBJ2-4	CASSFSRSGQEQYF	TGTGCCAGCAGCTTCTCTAGGTCTGGTCAGGAGCAGTACTTC
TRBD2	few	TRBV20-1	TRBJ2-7	CSARAGGIYEQYF	TGCAGTGCTAGAGCGGGGGGGATCTACGAGCAGTACTTC
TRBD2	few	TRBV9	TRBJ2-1	CASSLGGANNEQFF	TGTGCCAGCAGCCTCGGGGGGGCTAACAATGAGCAGTTCTTC
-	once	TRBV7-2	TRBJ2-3	CASSPLRDSLMDTQYF	TGTGCCAGCAGCCCATTAAGGGACTCTCTTATGGATACGCAGTATTTT
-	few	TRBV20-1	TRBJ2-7	CSALQTLFSGLYEQYF	TGCAGTGCTCTCCAAACACTATTCTCGGGTCTCTACGAGCAGTACTTC
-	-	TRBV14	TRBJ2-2	CASSLLDRAPTGELFF	TGTGCCAGCAGCCTACTGGACCGGGCCCCCACCGGGGAGCTGTTTTTT
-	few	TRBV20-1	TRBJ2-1	CSSLGGGSLNEQFF	TGCAGTTCCCTAGGGGGAGGCAGCTTAAATGAGCAGTTCTTC
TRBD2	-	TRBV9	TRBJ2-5	CASSVAPSGGFQETQYF	TGTGCCAGCAGCGTAGCTCCTAGCGGGGGGTTCCAAGAGACCCAGTACTTC
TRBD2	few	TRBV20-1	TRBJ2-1	CSAPLAGYLSSYNEQFF	TGCAGTGCCCCTTTAGCGGGCTACCTGAGCTCCTACAATGAGCAGTTCTTC
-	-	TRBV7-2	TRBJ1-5	CASSSRVNQPQHF	TGTGCCAGCAGCTCCAGGGTCAATCAGCCCCAGCATTTT
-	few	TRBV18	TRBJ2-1	CASWLGTNNEQFF	TGTGCCAGCTGGCTAGGTACTAACAATGAGCAGTTCTTC
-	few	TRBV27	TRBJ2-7	CASSLSAPYEQYF	TGTGCCAGCAGTTTATCTGCTCCCTACGAGCAGTACTTC
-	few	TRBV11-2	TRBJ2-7	CASSLSSRPYEQYF	TGTGCCAGCAGCTTATCATCCAGACCCTACGAGCAGTACTTC
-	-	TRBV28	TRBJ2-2	CASSPGEEGGSGELFF	TGTGCCAGCAGTCCAGGAGAGGAAGGGGGATCGGGGGAGCTGTTTTTT
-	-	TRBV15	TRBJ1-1	CATSRDWAVNTEAFF	TGTGCCACCAGCAGAGATTGGGCAGTCAACACTGAAGCTTTCTTT
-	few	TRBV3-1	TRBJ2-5	CASSPYREETQYF	TGTGCCAGCAGCCCGTACAGGGAAGAGACCCAGTACTTC
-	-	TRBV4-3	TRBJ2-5	CASSQDRRNQETQYF	TGCGCCAGCAGCCAAGATCGCCGTAACCAAGAGACCCAGTACTTC
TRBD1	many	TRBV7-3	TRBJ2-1	CASSPIQGAGNEQFF	TGTGCCAGCAGCCCTATACAGGGGGCAGGGAATGAGCAGTTCTTC
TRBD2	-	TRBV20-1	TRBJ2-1	CSATSLAGGLDEQFF	TGCAGTGCCACTTCTCTAGCGGGGGGGCTAGATGAGCAGTTCTTC
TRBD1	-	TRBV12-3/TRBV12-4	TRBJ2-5	CASSLAGTGGQETQYF	TGTGCCAGCAGTTTAGCTGGGACAGGGGGCCAAGAGACCCAGTACTTC
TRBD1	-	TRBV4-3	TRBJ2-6	CASSHEITGTGFTGANVLTF	TGCGCCAGCAGCCACGAAATCACCGGGACAGGGTTTACTGGGGCCAACGTCCTGACTTTC
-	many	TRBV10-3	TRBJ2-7	CAISDPDSYEQYF	TGTGCCATCAGTGACCCAGACTCCTACGAGCAGTACTTC
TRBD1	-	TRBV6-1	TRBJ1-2	CASRPGTGIDYGYTF	TGTGCCAGCAGACCTGGGACAGGGATCGACTATGGCTACACCTTC
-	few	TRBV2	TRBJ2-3	CASAPADTQYF	TGTGCCAGCGCCCCTGCAGATACGCAGTATTTT
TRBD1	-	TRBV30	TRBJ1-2	CAWNRGQGYTF	TGTGCCTGGAACAGGGGGCAAGGCTACACCTTC
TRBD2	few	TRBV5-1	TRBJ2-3	CASSKSGGAGDTQYF	TGCGCCAGCAGCAAGAGCGGGGGGGCCGGGGATACGCAGTATTTT
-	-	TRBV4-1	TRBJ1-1	CASSFIGTEAFF	TGCGCCAGCAGCTTTATCGGGACTGAAGCTTTCTTT
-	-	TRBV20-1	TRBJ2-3	CSAREVAGGDEQYF	TGCAGTGCTAGGGAGGTGGCAGGGGGGGATGAGCAGTATTTT
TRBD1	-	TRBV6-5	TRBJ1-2	CASSPGQGGSYGYTF	TGTGCCAGCAGTCCAGGACAGGGGGGATCCTATGGCTACACCTTC
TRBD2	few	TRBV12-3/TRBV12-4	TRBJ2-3	CASSISERGGLDTQYF	TGTGCCAGCAGCATTTCAGAGCGGGGGGGCCTAGATACGCAGTATTTT
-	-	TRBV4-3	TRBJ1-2	CASSQEGRRRNGYTF	TGCGCCAGCAGCCAAGAAGGGAGGAGGAGAAATGGCTACACCTTC
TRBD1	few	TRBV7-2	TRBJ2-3	CASSAKDRTPSTDTQYF	TGTGCCAGCAGCGCGAAGGACAGGACGCCTAGCACAGATACGCAGTATTTT
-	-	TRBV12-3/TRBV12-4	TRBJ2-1	CASTPVGGEDEQFF	TGTGCCAGCACCCCGGTCGGGGGCGAGGATGAGCAGTTCTTC
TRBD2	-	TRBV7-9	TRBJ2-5	CASILTSGETQYF	TGTGCCAGCATCCTGACTAGCGGAGAGACCCAGTACTTC
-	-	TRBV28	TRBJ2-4	CASSFWVPVGGAAKNIQYF	TGTGCCAGCAGTTTCTGGGTACCCGTGGGGGGCGCTGCCAAAAACATTCAGTACTTC
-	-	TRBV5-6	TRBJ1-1	CASSLWTEAFF	TGTGCCAGCAGCTTGTGGACTGAAGCTTTCTTT
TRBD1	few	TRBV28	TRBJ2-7	CASSLPGQGTFEQYF	TGTGCCAGCAGTCTACCGGGACAGGGAACTTTCGAGCAGTACTTC
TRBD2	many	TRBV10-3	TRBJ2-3	CAISGSGGGTDTQYF	TGTGCCATCAGTGGGTCGGGGGGAGGCACAGATACGCAGTATTTT